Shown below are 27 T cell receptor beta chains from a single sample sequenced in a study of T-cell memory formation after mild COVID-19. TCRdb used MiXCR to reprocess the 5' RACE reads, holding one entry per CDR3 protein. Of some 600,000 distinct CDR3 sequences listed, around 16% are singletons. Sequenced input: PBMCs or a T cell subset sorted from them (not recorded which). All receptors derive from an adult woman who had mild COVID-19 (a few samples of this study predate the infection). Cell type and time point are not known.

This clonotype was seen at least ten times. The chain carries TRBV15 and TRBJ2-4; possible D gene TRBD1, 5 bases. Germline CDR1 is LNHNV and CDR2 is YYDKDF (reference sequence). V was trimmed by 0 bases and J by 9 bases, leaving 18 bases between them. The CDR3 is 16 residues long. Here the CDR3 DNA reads TGTGCCACCAGCAGAGAACATACAGGTGGCGGTATCATTCAGTACTTC. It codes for CATSREHTGGGIIQYF.

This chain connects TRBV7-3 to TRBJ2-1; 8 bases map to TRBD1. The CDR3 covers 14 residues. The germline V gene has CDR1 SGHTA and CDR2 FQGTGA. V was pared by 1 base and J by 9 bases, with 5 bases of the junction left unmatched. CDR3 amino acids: CASSLIQGASEQFF. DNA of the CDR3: TGTGCCAGCAGCTTAATTCAGGGGGCATCTGAGCAGTTCTTC.

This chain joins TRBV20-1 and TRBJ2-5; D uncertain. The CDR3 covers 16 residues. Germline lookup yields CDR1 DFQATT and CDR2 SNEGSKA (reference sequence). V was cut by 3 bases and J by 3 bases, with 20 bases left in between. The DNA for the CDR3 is TGCAGTGCTAGTCCCCCCCACGCTAGGAGCGAAGAGACCCAGTACTTC. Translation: CSASPPHARSEETQYF.

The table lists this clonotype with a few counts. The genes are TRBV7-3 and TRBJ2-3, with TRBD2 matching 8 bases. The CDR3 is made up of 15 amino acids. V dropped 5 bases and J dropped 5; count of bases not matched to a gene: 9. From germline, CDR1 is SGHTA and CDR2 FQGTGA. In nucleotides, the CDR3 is TGTGCCAGCAGCATCTCTAGCGGGCGGGGAGATACGCAGTATTTT. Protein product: CASSISSGRGDTQYF.

The CDR3 sequence is CASSRGLAGGPFETQYF. In DNA form, the CDR3 reads TGTGCCAGCAGCCGGGGACTAGCGGGGGGGCCGTTTGAGACCCAGTACTTC. This sequence joins TRBV7-3 and TRBJ2-5; 16 nucleotides match TRBD2. The CDR3 covers 17 residues. V shed 5 bases and J 5 bases; nucleotides not matched to a gene: 8. CDR1 is SGHTA, CDR2 FQGTGA, per germline.

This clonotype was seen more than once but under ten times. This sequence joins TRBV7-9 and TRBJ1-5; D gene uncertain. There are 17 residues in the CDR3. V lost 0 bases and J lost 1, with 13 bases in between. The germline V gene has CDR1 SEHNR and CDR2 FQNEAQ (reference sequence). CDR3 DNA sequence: TGTGCCAGCAGCTTAGCTAGGGAAGGGTCCAGCAATCAGCCCCAGCATTTT. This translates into CASSLAREGSSNQPQHF.

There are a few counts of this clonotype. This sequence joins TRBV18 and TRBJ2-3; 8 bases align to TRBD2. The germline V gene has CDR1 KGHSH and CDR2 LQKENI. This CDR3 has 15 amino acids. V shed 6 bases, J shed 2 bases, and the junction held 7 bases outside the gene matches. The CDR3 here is CASSDLGGATDTQYF. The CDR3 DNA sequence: TGTGCCAGCTCGGATCTCGGGGGGGCCACAGATACGCAGTATTTT.

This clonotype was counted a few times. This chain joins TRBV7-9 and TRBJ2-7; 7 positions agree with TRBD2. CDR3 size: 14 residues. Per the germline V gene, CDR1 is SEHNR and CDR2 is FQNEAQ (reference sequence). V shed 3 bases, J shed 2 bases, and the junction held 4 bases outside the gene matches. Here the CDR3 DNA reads TGTGCCAGCAGCTTTGAGGGAGGGCCCTACGAGCAGTACTTC. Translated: CASSFEGGPYEQYF.

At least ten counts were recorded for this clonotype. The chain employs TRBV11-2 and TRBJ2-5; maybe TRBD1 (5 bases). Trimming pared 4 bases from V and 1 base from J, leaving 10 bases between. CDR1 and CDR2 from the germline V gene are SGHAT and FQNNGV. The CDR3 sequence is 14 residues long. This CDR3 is CASSYYRTQETQYF. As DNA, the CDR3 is TGTGCCAGCAGCTACTACAGGACCCAAGAGACCCAGTACTTC.

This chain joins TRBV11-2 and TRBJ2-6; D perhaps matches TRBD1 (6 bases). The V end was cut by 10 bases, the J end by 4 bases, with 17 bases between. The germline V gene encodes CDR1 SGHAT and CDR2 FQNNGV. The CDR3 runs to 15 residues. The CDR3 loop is CATRDTGYGANVLTF. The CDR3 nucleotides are TGTGCCACCAGAGATACAGGGTACGGGGCCAACGTCCTGACTTTC. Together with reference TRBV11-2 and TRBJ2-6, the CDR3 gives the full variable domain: EAGVAQSPRYKIIEKRQSVAFWCNPISGHATLYWYQQILGQGPKLLIQFQNNGVVDDSQLPKDRFSAERLKGVDSTLKIQPAKLEDSAVYLCATRDTGYGANVLTFGAGSRLTVL.

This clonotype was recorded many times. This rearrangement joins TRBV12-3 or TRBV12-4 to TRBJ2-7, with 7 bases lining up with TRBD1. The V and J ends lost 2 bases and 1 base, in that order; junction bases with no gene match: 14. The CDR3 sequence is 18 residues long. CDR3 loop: CASSLRRWGTVASYEQYF. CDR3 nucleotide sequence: TGTGCCAGCAGTTTAAGGCGTTGGGGGACAGTAGCATCCTACGAGCAGTACTTC.

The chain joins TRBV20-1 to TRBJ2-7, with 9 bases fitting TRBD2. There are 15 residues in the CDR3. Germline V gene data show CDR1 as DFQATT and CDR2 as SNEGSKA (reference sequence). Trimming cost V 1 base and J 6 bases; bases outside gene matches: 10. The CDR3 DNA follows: TGCAGTGCTAGAGTAACTAGCGGGCCGCTGGGCGAGCAGTACTTC. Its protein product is CSARVTSGPLGEQYF.

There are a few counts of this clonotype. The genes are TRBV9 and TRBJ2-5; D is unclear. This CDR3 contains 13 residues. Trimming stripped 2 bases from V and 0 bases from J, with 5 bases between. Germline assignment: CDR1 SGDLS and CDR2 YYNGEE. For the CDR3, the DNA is TGTGCCAGCAGCGTCGCTAACCAAGAGACCCAGTACTTC. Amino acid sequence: CASSVANQETQYF.

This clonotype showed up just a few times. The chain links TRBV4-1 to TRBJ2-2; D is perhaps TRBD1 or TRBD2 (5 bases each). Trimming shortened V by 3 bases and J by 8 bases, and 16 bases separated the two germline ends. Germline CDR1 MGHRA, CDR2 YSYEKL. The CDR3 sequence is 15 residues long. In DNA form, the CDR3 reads TGCGCCAGCAGCCACACACTAGGGGCTAGGGGGGAGCTGTTTTTT. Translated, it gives CASSHTLGARGELFF.

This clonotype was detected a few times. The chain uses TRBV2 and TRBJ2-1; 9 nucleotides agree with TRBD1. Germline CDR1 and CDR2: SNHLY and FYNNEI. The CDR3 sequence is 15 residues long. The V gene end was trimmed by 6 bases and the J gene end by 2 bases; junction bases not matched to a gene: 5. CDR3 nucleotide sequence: TGTGCCAGCAGCGGGGACAGGGCGACCTACAATGAGCAGTTCTTC. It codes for CASSGDRATYNEQFF.

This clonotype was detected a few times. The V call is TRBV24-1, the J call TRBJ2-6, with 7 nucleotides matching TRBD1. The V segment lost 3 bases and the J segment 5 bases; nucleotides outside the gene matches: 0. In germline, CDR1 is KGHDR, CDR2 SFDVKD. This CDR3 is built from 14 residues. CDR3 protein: CATSDRGRANVLTF. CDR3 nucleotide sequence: TGTGCCACCAGTGATAGGGGGCGGGCCAACGTCCTGACTTTC.

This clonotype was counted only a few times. CDR3 DNA: TGTGCCAGCAGCCCCAAGACAGGCGGCGGGGAGACCCAGTACTTC. This sequence encodes CASSPKTGGGETQYF. J is TRBJ2-5 and V is TRBV5-4; possibly TRBD1 for D (6 bases). The ends were cut back, 4 bases at V and 5 bases at J, with 18 bases in the middle. CDR3 length: 15 residues. The germline V gene encodes CDR1 SGHNT and CDR2 YYREEE (reference sequence).

The CDR3 coding sequence is TGCAGTGCTAGAAGCCCAGCCCGGACACTGAACACTGAAGCTTTCTTT. Encoded protein: CSARSPARTLNTEAFF. V gene TRBV20-1 combines with J gene TRBJ1-1; perhaps TRBD1 as D (5 bases). The V gene lost 2 bases and the J gene lost 0 bases, with 16 bases spanning the gap. Germline CDR1 is DFQATT and CDR2 is SNEGSKA (reference sequence). This CDR3 is built from 16 residues.

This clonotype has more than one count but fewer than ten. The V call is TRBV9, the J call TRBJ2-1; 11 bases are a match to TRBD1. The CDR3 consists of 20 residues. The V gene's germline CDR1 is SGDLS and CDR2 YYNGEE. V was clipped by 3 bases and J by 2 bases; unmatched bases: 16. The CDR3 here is CASSASVRGVDRGPYNEQFF. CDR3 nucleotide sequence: TGTGCCAGCAGCGCATCCGTCCGCGGGGTGGACAGGGGGCCCTACAATGAGCAGTTCTTC.

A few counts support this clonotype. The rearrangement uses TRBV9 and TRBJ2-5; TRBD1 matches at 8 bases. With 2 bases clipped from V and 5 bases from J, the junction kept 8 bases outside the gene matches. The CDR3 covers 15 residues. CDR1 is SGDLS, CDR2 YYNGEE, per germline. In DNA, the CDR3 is TGTGCCAGCAGCGTCGCCGACAGGGGATACGAGACCCAGTACTTC. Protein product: CASSVADRGYETQYF.

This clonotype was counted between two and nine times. DNA for the CDR3: TGTGCCAGCAGCTTGACAGGGGAAGGCTCACCCCTCCACTTT. Protein: CASSLTGEGSPLHF. This chain links TRBV5-5 with TRBJ1-6, with 7 bases lining up with TRBD1. The V and J ends lost 1 base and 10 bases, in that order; junction bases with no gene match: 5. Germline V gene data show CDR1 as SGHKS and CDR2 as YYEKEE (reference sequence). This CDR3 has 14 amino acids.

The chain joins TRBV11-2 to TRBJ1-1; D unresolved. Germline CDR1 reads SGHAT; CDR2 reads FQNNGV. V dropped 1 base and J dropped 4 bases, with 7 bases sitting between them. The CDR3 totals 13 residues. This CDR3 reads CASSLATLTEAFF. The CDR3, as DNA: TGTGCCAGCAGCTTAGCGACACTCACTGAAGCTTTCTTT.

The CDR3 region is CASSPEQGVTEAFF. The CDR3 DNA reads as TGCGCCAGCAGCCCGGAACAGGGGGTCACTGAAGCTTTCTTT. This chain links TRBV5-1 with TRBJ1-1; 8 positions match TRBD1. The germline CDR1 and CDR2 sequences are SGHRS and YFSETQ. The trim removed 4 bases at V and 4 bases at J, leaving 6 bases unmatched. The CDR3 contains 14 residues.

The CDR3 protein is CASSLVLGGQETQYF. The CDR3 nucleotides read TGTGCCAGCAGCTTAGTCCTCGGGGGCCAAGAGACCCAGTACTTC. The chain joins TRBV11-3 to TRBJ2-5; maybe TRBD2 (6 bases). The V end lost 1 base, the J end lost 1 base, and 10 bases lay between the germline ends. Germline lookup yields CDR1 SGHNT and CDR2 YENEEA. The CDR3 sequence is 15 residues long.

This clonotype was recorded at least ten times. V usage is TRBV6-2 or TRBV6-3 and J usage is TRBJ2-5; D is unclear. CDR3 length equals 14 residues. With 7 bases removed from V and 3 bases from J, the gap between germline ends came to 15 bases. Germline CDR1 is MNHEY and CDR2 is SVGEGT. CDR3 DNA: TGTGCCAGCAAAAGGGTGTTTCTCGAAGAGACCCAGTACTTC. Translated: CASKRVFLEETQYF.

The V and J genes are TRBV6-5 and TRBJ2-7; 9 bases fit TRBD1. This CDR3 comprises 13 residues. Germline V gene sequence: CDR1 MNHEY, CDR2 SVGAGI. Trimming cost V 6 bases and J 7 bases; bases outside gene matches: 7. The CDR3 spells CASRSGTGREQYF. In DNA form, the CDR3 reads TGTGCCAGCAGATCCGGGACAGGGAGGGAGCAGTACTTC.

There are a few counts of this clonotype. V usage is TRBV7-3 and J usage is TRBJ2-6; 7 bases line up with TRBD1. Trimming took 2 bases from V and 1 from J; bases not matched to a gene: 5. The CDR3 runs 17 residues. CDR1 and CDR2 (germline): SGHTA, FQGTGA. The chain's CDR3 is CASSLGTAPSGANVLTF. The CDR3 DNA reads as TGTGCCAGCAGCTTAGGGACAGCCCCGTCTGGGGCCAACGTCCTGACTTTC.